This TCR beta chain was identified in a study of blood T cell repertoires in COVID-19. Looking at the study overall: The samples span acute and convalescent COVID-19 from the United States, Italy and Spain.

This clone showed up just a few times. The CDR3 spans 20 residues. With V trimmed by 1 base and J by 0 bases, 17 bases remained unmatched. In germline, CDR1 is LGHNA, CDR2 YNFKEQ. In the authors' methods: Using reference gene primer amplification, nucleated cell counts were estimated. Libraries were prepared by immunoSEQ multiplex PCR; TCRdb keeps only in-frame clonotypes and omits some of them. V, J and clone size derive from that table, while D and trimming were established from the DNA sequence. The profile shows around 100,000 clones, around four fifths of them singletons. The sequenced sample was peripheral blood. The chain employs TRBV4-2 and TRBJ1-2, with 7 bases that match TRBD1. This TCR came from a man in his forties with active or convalescent COVID-19. The CDR3 reads CASSQVWRYRGPQTNYGYTF. For the CDR3, the DNA is TGTGCCAGCAGCCAAGTTTGGAGGTACAGGGGCCCTCAAACTAACTATGGCTACACCTTC.